Below, 30 T cell receptor beta chains from the same sample are listed, as sequenced in a study of post-analysis software for immune sequencing data. The authors incorporated unique molecular identifiers into the TCR beta cDNA libraries. Each CDR3 protein is one row after TCRdb ran MiXCR on the PCR reads. Among roughly 800,000 distinct CDR3 sequences, 25% to 30% were seen once, and the ten largest hold 0.5% to 0.6%. These receptors have no identified antigens. General observations from the study: A handful of TRBV segments were significantly more frequent in patients than in controls. TRBV5-6, TRBV5-1 and TRBV20-1 were among these segments.

Sequenced input: blood. These receptors came from a girl under 18 with multiple sclerosis.

This clonotype was counted between two and nine times. The chain links TRBV6-5 to TRBJ2-7; 9 nucleotides align to TRBD2. The germline V gene has CDR1 MNHEY and CDR2 SVGAGI. This CDR3 is 15 amino acids long. V shed 2 bases, J shed 4 bases, and the junction held 6 bases outside the gene matches. DNA for the CDR3: TGTGCCAGCAGTTACGAGGGACTAGCTGAGTACGAGCAGTACTTC. Its translation: CASSYEGLAEYEQYF.

This sequence joins TRBV7-2 and TRBJ1-1; D ambiguous. V lost 4 bases, J lost 0 bases, and 6 bases lay in between. Germline CDR1 reads SGHTA; CDR2 reads FQGNSA. The CDR3 covers 13 residues. The CDR3 here is CASSSFMNTEAFF. CDR3 coding DNA: TGTGCCAGCAGCTCTTTCATGAACACTGAAGCTTTCTTT.

In nucleotides, the CDR3 is TGTGCCAGCAGCTTTATCGGGGGGGGCCTGACAGATACGCAGTATTTT. Translating gives CASSFIGGGLTDTQYF. This chain connects TRBV5-5 to TRBJ2-3; 8 bases map to TRBD2. The V gene's germline CDR1 is SGHKS and CDR2 YYEKEE (reference sequence). V shed 2 bases and J 3 bases; nucleotides not matched to a gene: 8. This CDR3 contains 16 residues.

This clonotype has more than one count but fewer than ten. This chain's CDR3 is CASSQDAGWDSPLHF. The CDR3 nucleotides are TGTGCCAGCAGCCAAGACGCGGGGTGGGATTCACCCCTCCACTTT. The rearrangement joins TRBV3-1 to TRBJ1-6; D uncertain. The V and J ends lost 0 bases and 8 bases respectively, with 11 bases between them. CDR3 length: 15 amino acids. Germline loops: CDR1 LGHDT, CDR2 YNNKEL (reference sequence).

The chain joins TRBV6-5 to TRBJ1-5; TRBD1 agrees at 8 bases. This CDR3 comprises 14 residues. V lost 8 bases to trimming and J lost 6 bases; unmatched junction nucleotides: 9. Germline assignment: CDR1 MNHEY and CDR2 SVGAGI. The CDR3 nucleotides are TGTGCCAGCGGCGCAGGGGGCGGCGGTCAGCCCCAGCATTTT. Its protein is CASGAGGGGQPQHF.

This chain joins TRBV19 and TRBJ1-5; 10 nucleotides line up with TRBD1. Germline V gives CDR1 LNHDA, CDR2 SQIVND (reference sequence). The CDR3 extends over 13 amino acids. The junction had 4 bases not matched to a gene; V was cut back by 8 bases and J by 6 bases. CDR3 sequence (DNA): TGTGCCAGTGGGGACAGGGGCGGTCAGCCCCAGCATTTT. It yields the protein CASGDRGGQPQHF.

This chain connects TRBV27 to TRBJ2-7; no definite D call. Trimming pared 5 bases from V and 6 bases from J, leaving 14 bases between. The length of the CDR3 is 13 residues. From germline, CDR1 is MNHEY and CDR2 SMNVEV (reference sequence). This CDR3 reads CASSPSAASEQYF. In DNA form, the CDR3 reads TGTGCCAGCAGTCCTTCTGCCGCTTCCGAGCAGTACTTC.

This clonotype was seen more than once but under ten times. The chain recombines TRBV6-1 with TRBJ2-7, with 9 bases that match TRBD1. Germline CDR1 and CDR2: MNHNS and SASEGT. V shed 11 bases and J 4 bases; nucleotides not matched to a gene: 9. CDR3 length: 13 amino acids. This chain's CDR3 is CASWDRAEYEQYF. The CDR3 DNA follows: TGTGCCTCTTGGGACAGGGCGGAATACGAGCAGTACTTC.

A few counts support this clonotype. The chain is built from TRBV24-1 and TRBJ2-1; no clear D. Trimming stripped 4 bases from V and 4 bases from J, with 10 bases between. The CDR3 spans 14 residues. Germline V gene sequence: CDR1 KGHDR, CDR2 SFDVKD. The CDR3 reads CATSEPGRYNEQFF. The CDR3 DNA reads as TGTGCCACCAGTGAACCGGGCCGGTACAATGAGCAGTTCTTC.

Only a few counts were recorded for this clonotype. V and J are TRBV7-2 and TRBJ2-2; no definite D call. The germline gives CDR1 SGHTA, CDR2 FQGNSA. CDR3 length: 15 amino acids. V was clipped by 1 base and J by 0 bases, with 6 bases between them. The CDR3 region has the DNA TGTGCCAGCAGCTTAGTCAGAGCGAACACCGGGGAGCTGTTTTTT. Amino acids: CASSLVRANTGELFF.

This clonotype was observed a handful of times. The chain links TRBV29-1 to TRBJ2-7, with D uncertain. This CDR3 region has 12 residues. Between the trimmed V and J ends, which lost 4 bases and 4 bases, there was a span of 11 bases. The germline CDR1 and CDR2 sequences are SQVTM and ANQGSEA. CDR3 bases: TGCAGCGTTGGGCCCACTCGGTACGAGCAGTACTTC. This gives the protein CSVGPTRYEQYF.

About this clonotype itself: A much larger clone differs by one base, so this may be a read error. The V and J genes are TRBV7-9 and TRBJ2-7; 13 bases match TRBD2. Germline V CDR1 and CDR2: SEHNR, FQNEAQ (reference sequence). This CDR3 has 16 residues. The CDR3 reads CSSSLRTSGSSYEQYF. CDR3 nucleotide sequence: TGTTCCAGCAGCTTAAGGACTAGCGGGAGCTCCTACGAGCAGTACTTC.

In the case of this clonotype: A read error may be the cause here, since a much bigger clone is one base away. The rearrangement joins TRBV11-2 to TRBJ2-3; no definite D call. This CDR3 is 12 amino acids long. Trimming took off 7 bases at V and 6 bases at J, with 11 bases between the two ends. Germline CDR1 reads SGHAT; CDR2 reads FQNNGV. The CDR3 DNA reads TGTGCCAGCAACGCTTCCCGGGATACGCAGTATTTT. The encoded protein is CASNASRDTQYF.

The chain carries TRBV11-2 and TRBJ2-3, with unresolved D. The V end lost 4 bases, the J end lost 6 bases, and 11 bases lay between the germline ends. CDR1 SGHAT and CDR2 FQNNGV come from the germline V gene. CDR3 length: 13 amino acids. CDR3 loop: CASSSMASDTQYF. As DNA, the CDR3 is TGTGCCAGCAGCTCGATGGCTTCGGATACGCAGTATTTT.

To note about this clonotype: A much bigger clone sits one base away, suggesting this may be a read error. J is TRBJ2-3 and V is TRBV24-1; no reliable D call. Germline V gene data show CDR1 as KGHDR and CDR2 as SFDVKD. The CDR3 totals 12 residues. With 4 bases removed from V and 8 bases from J, the gap between germline ends came to 9 bases. The CDR3 bases are TGTGCCACCAGTGAGCGTTTGGGTACGCAGTATTTT. Protein: CATSERLGTQYF.

The V and J genes are TRBV7-2 and TRBJ2-3, with 11 bases that match TRBD2. CDR1 is SGHTA, CDR2 FQGNSA, per germline. The CDR3 is 16 residues long. V was pared by 5 bases and J by 8 bases, with 12 bases of the junction left unmatched. CDR3 residues: CASSPSIAGGPRTQYF. In nucleotides, the CDR3 is TGTGCCAGCAGCCCATCAATAGCGGGAGGGCCGCGTACGCAGTATTTT.

This clonotype has a count of ten or more. The V gene is TRBV9, the J gene TRBJ2-6, with 7 bases matching TRBD1. CDR1 is SGDLS and CDR2 is YYNGEE in the germline V gene. Trimming removed 3 bases from V and 4 bases from J; junction bases left unmatched: 7. The CDR3 loop spans 16 amino acids. The CDR3: CASSAQGVSGANVLTF. CDR3 coding DNA: TGTGCCAGCAGCGCCCAGGGGGTTTCCGGGGCCAACGTCCTGACTTTC. Full variable domain (remainder filled in from reference TRBV9 and TRBJ2-6): DSGVTQTPKHLITATGQRVTLRCSPRSGDLSVYWYQQSLDQGLQFLIQYYNGEERAKGNILERFSAQQFPDLHSELNLSSLELGDSALYFCASSAQGVSGANVLTFGAGSRLTVL.

The chain recombines TRBV20-1 with TRBJ2-3, with TRBD2 matching over 14 bases. The CDR3 is 15 amino acids. From germline, CDR1 is DFQATT and CDR2 SNEGSKA (reference sequence). V lost 5 bases and J lost 1; bases outside the gene matches: 2. Here the CDR3 reads CSAGLAGGGTDTQYF. CDR3 DNA: TGCAGTGCTGGACTAGCGGGAGGTGGCACAGATACGCAGTATTTT.

CDR3: CASSPTTGGYYGYTF. The CDR3 DNA follows: TGTGCCAGCAGCCCCACTACAGGGGGTTACTATGGCTACACCTTC. The V gene is TRBV7-2, the J gene TRBJ1-2, with 8 bases matching TRBD1. Trimming cost V 5 bases and J 3 bases; bases outside gene matches: 8. The CDR3 spans 15 residues. Germline CDR1 reads SGHTA; CDR2 reads FQGNSA.

Only a few counts were recorded for this clonotype. V gene TRBV19 combines with J gene TRBJ2-7; D unclear. V was trimmed by 3 bases and J by 6 bases, leaving 12 bases between them. The CDR3 loop spans 13 amino acids. CDR1 and CDR2 (germline): LNHDA, SQIVND (reference sequence). CDR3 region: CASSIPPFGEQYF. CDR3 nucleotide sequence: TGTGCCAGTAGTATTCCTCCCTTTGGCGAGCAGTACTTC.

The chain employs TRBV7-2 and TRBJ2-1; 9 bases line up with TRBD2. After removal of 3 bases from V and 3 bases from J, the junction contained 6 bases not matched to a gene. This CDR3 is built from 16 residues. CDR1 SGHTA and CDR2 FQGNSA come from the germline V gene. CDR3 in amino acids: CASSFRLAEGYNEQFF. The CDR3 nucleotides are TGTGCCAGCAGCTTTCGACTAGCGGAGGGCTACAATGAGCAGTTCTTC.

Turning to this clonotype: Germline is not matched at one junction end, which may reflect a read error. The chain has TRBV15 and TRBJ1-2, with 9 positions matching TRBD1. CDR1 is LNHNV and CDR2 is YYDKDF in the germline V gene (reference sequence). CDR3 length: 16 residues. CDR3 nucleotides: TGTGCCACCAGCCTAACCAGGACAGGGGATAACTATGGCCACACCTTC. Protein: CATSLTRTGDNYGHTF. The full variable domain, in which reference TRBV15 and TRBJ1-2 provide the parts outside the CDR3, is DAMVIQNPRYQVTQFGKPVTLSCSQTLNHNVMYWYQQKSSQAPKLLFHYYDKDFNNEADTPDNFQSRRPNTSFCFLDIRSPGLGDTAMYLCATSLTRTGDNYGHTFGSGTRLTVV.

This clonotype was counted a few times. The J gene is TRBJ2-1, the V gene TRBV2; perhaps TRBD2 as D (5 bases). Germline CDR1 SNHLY, CDR2 FYNNEI. V was cut by 7 bases and J by 8 bases, with 15 bases left in between. This CDR3 region has 13 residues. The DNA of the CDR3 is TGTGCCAGCAACGGCCTTCGGGAATATGAGCAGTTCTTC. Translation gives CASNGLREYEQFF.

The rearrangement links TRBV20-1 to TRBJ2-7; D may be TRBD1 (6 bases). Trimming shortened V by 0 bases and J by 3 bases, and 15 bases separated the two germline ends. Germline loops: CDR1 DFQATT, CDR2 SNEGSKA (reference sequence). CDR3 length equals 15 residues. The CDR3 DNA reads TGCAGTGCTAGAGAAGGGGGAAGAACCGACTACGAGCAGTACTTC. Protein product: CSAREGGRTDYEQYF.

This clonotype was detected ten times or more. This chain joins TRBV29-1 and TRBJ1-2; D is uncertain. CDR3 length: 12 residues. V lost 7 bases, J lost 2 bases, and 11 bases lay in between. Germline assignment: CDR1 SQVTM and CDR2 ANQGSEA. CDR3 sequence reads: CSAGFGNYGYTF. The CDR3 bases are TGCAGCGCTGGATTCGGAAACTATGGCTACACCTTC. Variable domain in full (rest from reference TRBV29-1 and TRBJ1-2): SAVISQKPSRDICQRGTSLTIQCQVDSQVTMMFWYRQQPGQSLTLIATANQGSEATYESGFVIDKFPISRPNLTFSTLTVSNMSPEDSSIYLCSAGFGNYGYTFGSGTRLTVV.

In its sample, this clonotype was seen a few times. V usage is TRBV7-8 and J usage is TRBJ2-1, with D perhaps TRBD2 (5 bases). The CDR3 has 16 residues. Germline loops: CDR1 SGHVS, CDR2 FQNEAQ. Trimming left V 3 bases short and J 9 bases short, with 21 bases between. CDR3 DNA sequence: TGTGCCAGCAGCTTTTCGATCCAGGCGCGGGCGGGTGAGCAGTTCTTC. This translates into CASSFSIQARAGEQFF. The complete variable domain, with remaining parts taken from reference TRBV7-8 and TRBJ2-1, reads GAGVSQSPRYKVAKRGQDVALRCDPISGHVSLFWYQQALGQGPEFLTYFQNEAQLDKSGLPSDRFFAERPEGSVSTLKIQRTQQEDSAVYLCASSFSIQARAGEQFFGPGTRLTVL.

The chain has TRBV12-3 or TRBV12-4 and TRBJ2-3, with 8 bases fitting TRBD1. This CDR3 is 14 amino acids long. J lost 11 bases, V lost 3 bases, and 10 bases had no gene match. The CDR3 nucleotides read TGTGCCAGCAGTTTGCAGGGGGCGACCTCAAAGCAGTATTTT. The encoded protein is CASSLQGATSKQYF.

As for this clonotype: An end of the junction differs from the germline gene, which may be a read error. The chain joins TRBV7-2 to TRBJ2-3; possible D gene TRBD2, 6 bases. The CDR3 loop spans 15 amino acids. From germline, CDR1 is SGHTA and CDR2 FQGNSA. DNA of the CDR3: TGTGCCGGCAGCTTCTCTAGCGCGGGCACAGATACGCAGTATTTT. Translated, it gives CAGSFSSAGTDTQYF.

The chain couples TRBV20-1 to TRBJ2-5; 8 nucleotides match TRBD2. V trimming: 3 bases; J trimming: 0 bases; junction bases outside the gene matches: 9. The CDR3 extends over 16 amino acids. Germline V gene sequence: CDR1 DFQATT, CDR2 SNEGSKA (reference sequence). The CDR3 coding sequence is TGCAGTGCTAGTATTCCAGCGGGAGTCAACCAAGAGACCCAGTACTTC. Amino acid sequence: CSASIPAGVNQETQYF.

This chain links TRBV4-1 with TRBJ2-3; D is unclear. Trimming cost V 4 bases and J 6 bases, with 17 bases left between them. CDR1 is MGHRA, CDR2 YSYEKL, per germline. CDR3 length: 15 residues. DNA of the CDR3: TGCGCCAGCAGCCCCAGCAGTGGTCCGTGGGATACGCAGTATTTT. Its translation: CASSPSSGPWDTQYF.